The 10 T cell receptor beta chains presented below share a single source sample, sequenced in a study of OX40 agonist ivuxolimab in advanced cancers. This table comes from immunoSEQ multiplex PCR, and its TCRdb copy is limited to in-frame clones, with some not included. The data contain about 64,000 clones, roughly 87% of them singletons. Material: CD4+ or CD8+ T cells sorted from blood, obtained in a trial of the OX40 agonist ivuxolimab. These TCRs come from an adult with an advanced solid tumor such as melanoma, head and neck, liver or kidney cancer.

The chain employs TRBV30 and TRBJ2-3, with D maybe TRBD1 (5 bases). The CDR3 runs 15 residues. The V gene lost 3 bases and the J gene lost 3 bases, with 16 bases spanning the gap. Germline V gene data show CDR1 as GTSNPN and CDR2 as SVGIG (reference sequence). The DNA for the CDR3 is TGTGCCTGGAGCATCGACAGAGGTTGGACAGATACGCAGTATTTT. This gives the protein CAWSIDRGWTDTQYF.

The J gene is TRBJ2-7, the V gene TRBV6-1; the match to TRBD1 covers 7 bases. The germline CDR1 and CDR2 sequences are MNHNS and SASEGT. This CDR3 comprises 14 residues. V gave up 6 bases and J gave up 4 bases; unmatched junction bases: 9. CDR3 loop: CASRPGTDSYEQYF. The CDR3 DNA is TGTGCCAGCAGACCCGGGACAGATTCGTACGAGCAGTACTTC.

The chain is built from TRBV11-2 and TRBJ2-1, with TRBD2 as a possible D gene (6 bases). CDR1 SGHAT and CDR2 FQNNGV come from the germline V gene. The CDR3 is made up of 15 amino acids. Trimming removed 4 bases at V and 5 bases at J, with 15 bases between. The DNA of the CDR3 is TGTGCCAGCAGCTCCGGAGCGGGTTGGGACAATGAGCAGTTCTTC. The encoded protein is CASSSGAGWDNEQFF.

The rearrangement uses TRBV18 and TRBJ2-3, with TRBD1 as a possible D gene (6 bases). Trimming removed 0 bases at V and 0 bases at J, with 7 bases between. This CDR3 comprises 15 residues. CDR1 is KGHSH, CDR2 LQKENI, per germline. DNA of the CDR3: TGTGCCAGCTCACCACCGGGACAAAGCACAGATACGCAGTATTTT. The encoded protein is CASSPPGQSTDTQYF.

This clone was found a few times. The V gene is TRBV11-3, the J gene TRBJ2-1; possible D gene TRBD2, 6 bases. The CDR3 extends over 16 amino acids. Germline CDR1 SGHNT, CDR2 YENEEA. Trimming took 1 base from V and 2 from J, leaving 12 bases between them. In nucleotides, the CDR3 is TGTGCCAGCAGCTTAGGAGGGACTGATACCTACAATGAGCAGTTCTTC. It yields the protein CASSLGGTDTYNEQFF.

The rearrangement uses TRBV7-9 and TRBJ1-2; tentatively, D is TRBD1 (5 bases). Germline lookup yields CDR1 SEHNR and CDR2 FQNEAQ (reference sequence). The V gene lost 4 bases and the J gene lost 6 bases, with 15 bases spanning the gap. The CDR3 extends over 14 amino acids. As DNA, the CDR3 is TGTGCCAGCAGCTACGGCGCCCGGGGGAATGGCTACACCTTC. Protein sequence: CASSYGARGNGYTF.

The genes are TRBV19 and TRBJ1-5, with TRBD1 as a possible D gene (6 bases). Germline CDR1 and CDR2: LNHDA and SQIVND (reference sequence). V was cut by 3 bases and J by 3 bases, with 15 bases left in between. This CDR3 comprises 16 residues. CDR3 nucleotide sequence: TGTGCCAGTAGTATCCTCCAGGGGAATTACAATCAGCCCCAGCATTTT. Its protein product is CASSILQGNYNQPQHF.

The chain is built from TRBV9 and TRBJ1-5; weak D call: TRBD1 (6 bases). V gave up 0 bases and J gave up 6 bases, with 16 bases separating them. The germline V gene has CDR1 SGDLS and CDR2 YYNGEE. The CDR3 is 16 amino acids. Written as DNA, the CDR3 is TGTGCCAGCAGCGTAGAGGGGGGCAGGGGAGTTCAGCCCCAGCATTTT. This sequence encodes CASSVEGGRGVQPQHF.

V gene TRBV5-8 combines with J gene TRBJ2-2; 10 positions match TRBD1. Germline V lookup: CDR1 SGHTS, CDR2 YDEGEE. The V and J ends lost 4 bases and 2 bases, in that order; junction bases with no gene match: 8. This CDR3 is 17 amino acids long. Here the CDR3 DNA reads TGTGCCAGCAGCAGAGGGACAGGGGCGGCAAACACCGGGGAGCTGTTTTTT. It is translated as CASSRGTGAANTGELFF.

This rearrangement joins TRBV29-1 to TRBJ2-5; D not resolved. The CDR3 is 10 residues long. CDR1 SQVTM and CDR2 ANQGSEA come from the germline V gene. V lost 5 bases, J lost 5 bases, and 6 bases lay in between. Here the CDR3 reads CSVRWETQYF. CDR3 DNA: TGCAGCGTTCGGTGGGAGACCCAGTACTTC.